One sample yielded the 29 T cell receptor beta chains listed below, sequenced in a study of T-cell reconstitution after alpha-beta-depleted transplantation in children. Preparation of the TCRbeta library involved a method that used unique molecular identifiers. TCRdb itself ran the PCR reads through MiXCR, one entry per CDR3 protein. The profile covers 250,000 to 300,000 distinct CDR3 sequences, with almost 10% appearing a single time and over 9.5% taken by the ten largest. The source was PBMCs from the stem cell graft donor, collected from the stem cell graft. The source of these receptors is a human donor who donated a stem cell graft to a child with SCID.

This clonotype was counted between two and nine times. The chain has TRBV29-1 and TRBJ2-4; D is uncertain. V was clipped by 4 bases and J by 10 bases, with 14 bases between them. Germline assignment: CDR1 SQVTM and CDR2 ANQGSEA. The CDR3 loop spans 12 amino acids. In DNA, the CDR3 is TGCAGCGTTGTAACCAGGACGGCAATTCAGTACTTC. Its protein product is CSVVTRTAIQYF.

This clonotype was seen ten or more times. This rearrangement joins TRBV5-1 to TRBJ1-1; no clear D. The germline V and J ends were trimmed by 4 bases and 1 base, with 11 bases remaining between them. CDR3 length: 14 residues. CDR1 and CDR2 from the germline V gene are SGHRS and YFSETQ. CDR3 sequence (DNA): TGCGCCAGCAGCCCCAGGTTGGGGAACACTGAAGCTTTCTTT. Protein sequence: CASSPRLGNTEAFF.

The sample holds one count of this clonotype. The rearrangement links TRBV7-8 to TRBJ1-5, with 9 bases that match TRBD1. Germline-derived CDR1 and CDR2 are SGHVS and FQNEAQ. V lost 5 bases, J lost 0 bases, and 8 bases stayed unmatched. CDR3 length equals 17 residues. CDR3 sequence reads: CASSLGTGFYSNQPQHF. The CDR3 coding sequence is TGTGCCAGCAGCCTCGGGACAGGGTTCTATAGCAATCAGCCCCAGCATTTT.

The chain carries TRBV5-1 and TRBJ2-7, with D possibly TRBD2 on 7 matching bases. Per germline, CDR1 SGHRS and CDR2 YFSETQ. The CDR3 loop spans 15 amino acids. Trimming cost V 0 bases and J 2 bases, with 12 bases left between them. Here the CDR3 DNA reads TGCGCCAGCAGCTTGGTGGGCGGGGGCACCTACGAGCAGTACTTC. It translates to CASSLVGGGTYEQYF.

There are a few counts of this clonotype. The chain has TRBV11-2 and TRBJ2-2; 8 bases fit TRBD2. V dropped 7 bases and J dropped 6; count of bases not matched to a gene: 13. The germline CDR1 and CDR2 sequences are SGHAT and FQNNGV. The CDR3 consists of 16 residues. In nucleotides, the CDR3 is TGTGCCAGCACCCAAGTCGGGGGGGCTAGCCCCGGGGAGCTGTTTTTT. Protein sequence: CASTQVGGASPGELFF.

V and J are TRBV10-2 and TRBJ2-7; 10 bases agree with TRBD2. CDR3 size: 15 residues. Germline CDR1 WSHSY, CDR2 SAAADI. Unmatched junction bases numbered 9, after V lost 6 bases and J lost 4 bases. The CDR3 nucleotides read TGCGCCAGCAGGATCGAGCGGGGGGGCATGTACGAGCAGTACTTC. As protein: CASRIERGGMYEQYF.

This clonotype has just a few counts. CDR3 amino acids: CASTGGPAEVALHF. The CDR3, as DNA: TGTGCCAGCACCGGGGGCCCCGCAGAGGTGGCCCTCCACTTT. The genes are TRBV2 and TRBJ1-6, with a weak D call TRBD1 (6 bases). Germline-derived CDR1 and CDR2 are SNHLY and FYNNEI. The CDR3 has 14 amino acids. Trimming left V 7 bases short and J 14 bases short, with 21 bases between.

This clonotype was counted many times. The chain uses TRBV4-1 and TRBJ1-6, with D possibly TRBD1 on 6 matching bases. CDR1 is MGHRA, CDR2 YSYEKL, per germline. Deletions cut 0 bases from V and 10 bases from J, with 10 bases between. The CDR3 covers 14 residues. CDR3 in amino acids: CASSQEDRLSPLHF. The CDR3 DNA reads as TGCGCCAGCAGCCAAGAGGACAGACTCTCACCCCTCCACTTT.

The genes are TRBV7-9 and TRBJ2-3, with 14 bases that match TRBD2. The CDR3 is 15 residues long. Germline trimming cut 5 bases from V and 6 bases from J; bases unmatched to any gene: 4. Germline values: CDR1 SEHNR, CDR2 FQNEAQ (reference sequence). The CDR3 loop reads CASSLGTSGGDTQYF. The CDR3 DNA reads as TGTGCCAGCAGCCTGGGGACTAGCGGGGGCGATACGCAGTATTTT.

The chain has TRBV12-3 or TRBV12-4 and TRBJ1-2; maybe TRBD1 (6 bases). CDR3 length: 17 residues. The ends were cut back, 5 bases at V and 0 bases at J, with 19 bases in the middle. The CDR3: CASSPSAGQRTNYGYTF. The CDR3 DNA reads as TGTGCCAGCAGTCCCTCCGCTGGACAGCGTACTAACTATGGCTACACCTTC.

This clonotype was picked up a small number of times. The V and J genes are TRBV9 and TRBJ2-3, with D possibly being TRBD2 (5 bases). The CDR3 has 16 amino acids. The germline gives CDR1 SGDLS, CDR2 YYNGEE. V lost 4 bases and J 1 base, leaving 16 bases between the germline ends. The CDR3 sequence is CASSIGPNGGTDTQYF. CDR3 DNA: TGTGCCAGCAGCATCGGGCCCAACGGGGGCACAGATACGCAGTATTTT. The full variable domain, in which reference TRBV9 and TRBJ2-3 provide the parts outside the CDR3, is DSGVTQTPKHLITATGQRVTLRCSPRSGDLSVYWYQQSLDQGLQFLIQYYNGEERAKGNILERFSAQQFPDLHSELNLSSLELGDSALYFCASSIGPNGGTDTQYFGPGTRLTVL.

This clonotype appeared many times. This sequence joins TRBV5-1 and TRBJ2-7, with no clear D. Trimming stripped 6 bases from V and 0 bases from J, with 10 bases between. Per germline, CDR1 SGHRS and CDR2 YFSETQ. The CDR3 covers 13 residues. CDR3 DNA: TGCGCCAGCACTAAAGAAAGCTCCTACGAGCAGTACTTC. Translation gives CASTKESSYEQYF.

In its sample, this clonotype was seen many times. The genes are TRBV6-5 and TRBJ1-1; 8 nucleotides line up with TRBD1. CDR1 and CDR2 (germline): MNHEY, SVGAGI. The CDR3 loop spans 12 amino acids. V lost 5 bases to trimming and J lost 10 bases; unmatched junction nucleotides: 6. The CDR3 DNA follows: TGTGCCAGCAGTCACGACAGGGGTGTAGCTTTCTTT. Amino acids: CASSHDRGVAFF.

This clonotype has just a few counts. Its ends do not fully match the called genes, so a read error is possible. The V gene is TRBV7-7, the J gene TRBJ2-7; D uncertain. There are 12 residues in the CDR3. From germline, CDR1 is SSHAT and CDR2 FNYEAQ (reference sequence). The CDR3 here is CASSRDGDEQYF. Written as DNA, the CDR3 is TGTGCTAGCAGCCGTGATGGGGACGAGCAGTACTTC.

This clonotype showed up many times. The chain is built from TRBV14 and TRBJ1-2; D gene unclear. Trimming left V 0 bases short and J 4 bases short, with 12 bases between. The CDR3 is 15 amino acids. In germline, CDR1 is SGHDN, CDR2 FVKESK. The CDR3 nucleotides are TGTGCCAGCAGCCAAGATCTTTTCGGAGGCTATGGCTACACCTTC. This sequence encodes CASSQDLFGGYGYTF.

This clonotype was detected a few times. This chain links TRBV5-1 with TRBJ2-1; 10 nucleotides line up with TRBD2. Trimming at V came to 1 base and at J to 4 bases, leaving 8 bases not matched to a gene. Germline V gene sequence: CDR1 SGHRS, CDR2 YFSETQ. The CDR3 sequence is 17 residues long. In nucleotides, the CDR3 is TGCGCCAGCAGCTTGACGATAGCGGGGGGACCATACAATGAGCAGTTCTTC. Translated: CASSLTIAGGPYNEQFF.

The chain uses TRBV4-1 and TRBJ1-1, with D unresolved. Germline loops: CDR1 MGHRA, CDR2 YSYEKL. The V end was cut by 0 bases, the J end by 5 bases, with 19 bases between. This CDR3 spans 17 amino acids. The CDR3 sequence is CASSQDITVIRETEAFF. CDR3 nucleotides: TGCGCCAGCAGCCAAGATATAACGGTCATCCGGGAGACTGAAGCTTTCTTT.

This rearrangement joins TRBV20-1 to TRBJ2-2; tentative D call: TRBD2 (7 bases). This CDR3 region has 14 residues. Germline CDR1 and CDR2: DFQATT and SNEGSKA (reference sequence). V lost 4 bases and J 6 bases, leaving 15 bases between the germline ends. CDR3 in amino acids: CSAISRGASGELFF. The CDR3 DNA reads TGCAGTGCTATCTCCCGGGGGGCGTCCGGGGAGCTGTTTTTT.

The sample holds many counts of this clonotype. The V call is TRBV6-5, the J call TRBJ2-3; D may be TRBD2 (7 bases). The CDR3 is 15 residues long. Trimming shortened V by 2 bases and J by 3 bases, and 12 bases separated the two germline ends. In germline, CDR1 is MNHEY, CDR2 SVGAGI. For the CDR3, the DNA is TGTGCCAGCAGTTACGGGGGGGGCCAAACAGATACGCAGTATTTT. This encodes CASSYGGGQTDTQYF.

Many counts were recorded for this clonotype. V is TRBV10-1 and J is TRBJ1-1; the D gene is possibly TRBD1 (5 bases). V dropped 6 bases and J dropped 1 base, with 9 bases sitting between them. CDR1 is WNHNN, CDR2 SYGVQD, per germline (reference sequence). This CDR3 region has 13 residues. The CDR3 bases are TGCGCCAGCAGCGGGACGGAGAACACTGAAGCTTTCTTT. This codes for CASSGTENTEAFF.

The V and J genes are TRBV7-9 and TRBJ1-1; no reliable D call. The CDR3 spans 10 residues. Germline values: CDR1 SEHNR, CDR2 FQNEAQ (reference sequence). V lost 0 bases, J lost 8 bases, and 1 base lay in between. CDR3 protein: CASSLAEAFF. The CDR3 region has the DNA TGTGCCAGCAGCTTAGCGGAAGCTTTCTTT.

The CDR3 reads CASSQATGGGTEAFF. DNA of the CDR3: TGTGCCAGCAGCCAAGCGACAGGGGGCGGCACTGAAGCTTTCTTT. This chain joins TRBV7-9 and TRBJ1-1; 10 bases match TRBD1. The length of the CDR3 is 15 residues. After removal of 5 bases from V and 4 bases from J, the junction contained 7 bases not matched to a gene. Germline loops: CDR1 SEHNR, CDR2 FQNEAQ (reference sequence).

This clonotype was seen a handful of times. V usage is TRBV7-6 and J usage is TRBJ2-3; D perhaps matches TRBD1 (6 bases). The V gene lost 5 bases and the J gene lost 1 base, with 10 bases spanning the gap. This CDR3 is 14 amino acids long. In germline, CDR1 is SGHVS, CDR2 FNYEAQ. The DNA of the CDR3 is TGTGCCAGCAGCCCGAAGGGGGGCACAGATACGCAGTATTTT. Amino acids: CASSPKGGTDTQYF.

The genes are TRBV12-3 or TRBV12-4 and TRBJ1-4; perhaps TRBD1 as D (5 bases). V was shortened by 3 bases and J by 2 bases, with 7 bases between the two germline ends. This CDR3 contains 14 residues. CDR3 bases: TGTGCCAGCAGTTTTGACAGTACTAATGAAAAACTGTTTTTT. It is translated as CASSFDSTNEKLFF.

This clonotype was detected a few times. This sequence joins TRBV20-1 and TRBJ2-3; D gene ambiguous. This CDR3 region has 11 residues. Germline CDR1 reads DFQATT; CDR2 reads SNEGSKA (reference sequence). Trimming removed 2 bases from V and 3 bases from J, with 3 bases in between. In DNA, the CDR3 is TGCAGTGCTAGAATTACAGATACGCAGTATTTT. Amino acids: CSARITDTQYF.

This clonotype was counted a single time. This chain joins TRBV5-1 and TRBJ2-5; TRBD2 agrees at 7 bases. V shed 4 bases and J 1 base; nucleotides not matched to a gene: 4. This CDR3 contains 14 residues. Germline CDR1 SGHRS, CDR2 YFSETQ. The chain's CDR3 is CASSPSGSQETQYF. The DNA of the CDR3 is TGCGCCAGCAGCCCTAGCGGTTCCCAAGAGACCCAGTACTTC.

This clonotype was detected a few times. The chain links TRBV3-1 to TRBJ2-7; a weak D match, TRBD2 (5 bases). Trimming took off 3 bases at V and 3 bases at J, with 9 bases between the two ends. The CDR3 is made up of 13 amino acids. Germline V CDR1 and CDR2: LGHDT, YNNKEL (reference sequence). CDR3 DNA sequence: TGTGCCAGCAGCCAGTTCCGGGGCTACGAGCAGTACTTC. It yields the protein CASSQFRGYEQYF.

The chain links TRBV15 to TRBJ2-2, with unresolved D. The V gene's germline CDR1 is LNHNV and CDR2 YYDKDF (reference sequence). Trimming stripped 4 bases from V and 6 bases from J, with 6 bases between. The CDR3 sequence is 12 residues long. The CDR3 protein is CATSIFAGELFF. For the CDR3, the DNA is TGTGCCACCAGCATTTTCGCCGGGGAGCTGTTTTTT.

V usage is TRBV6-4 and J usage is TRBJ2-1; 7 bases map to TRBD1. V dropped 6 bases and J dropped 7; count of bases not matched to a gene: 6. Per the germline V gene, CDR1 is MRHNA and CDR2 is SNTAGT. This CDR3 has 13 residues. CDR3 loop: CASRQQGSNEQFF. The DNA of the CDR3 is TGTGCCAGCAGACAACAGGGGTCAAATGAGCAGTTCTTC.